Included here is one T cell receptor (beta chain) sequence, with context. The antigen is unknown. PCR was performed a second time for about 7 to 11 cycles using a sample-barcoded 5' primer and a J-beta primer mix. Any given sample supplied a minimum of 2.5 million CDR3-containing paired-end reads. Each CDR3 protein gets one entry after TCRdb re-called the 5' RACE reads with MiXCR. The sample holds about 1,600,000 distinct CDR3 sequences, around 39% seen once. The data stem from a study of blood T cells in healthy people across ages. Overall study findings and caveats: Those diversity estimates obtained from one million T cells were thought to be underestimates. Age brought a roughly linear fall in TCR beta diversity measured per million T cells.

The TCR was taken from a woman aged 18-29 years in good health. The specimen sequenced was blood.

For the CDR3, the DNA is TGTGCCAGCAGGGAGGGTGGCATGGAATATGGCTACACCTTC. Encoded protein: CASREGGMEYGYTF. J is TRBJ1-2 and V is TRBV10-3, with D tentatively TRBD1 (5 bases). V was trimmed by 10 bases and J by 5 bases, leaving 20 bases between them. The germline gives CDR1 ENHRY, CDR2 SYGVKD. This CDR3 is 14 amino acids long.